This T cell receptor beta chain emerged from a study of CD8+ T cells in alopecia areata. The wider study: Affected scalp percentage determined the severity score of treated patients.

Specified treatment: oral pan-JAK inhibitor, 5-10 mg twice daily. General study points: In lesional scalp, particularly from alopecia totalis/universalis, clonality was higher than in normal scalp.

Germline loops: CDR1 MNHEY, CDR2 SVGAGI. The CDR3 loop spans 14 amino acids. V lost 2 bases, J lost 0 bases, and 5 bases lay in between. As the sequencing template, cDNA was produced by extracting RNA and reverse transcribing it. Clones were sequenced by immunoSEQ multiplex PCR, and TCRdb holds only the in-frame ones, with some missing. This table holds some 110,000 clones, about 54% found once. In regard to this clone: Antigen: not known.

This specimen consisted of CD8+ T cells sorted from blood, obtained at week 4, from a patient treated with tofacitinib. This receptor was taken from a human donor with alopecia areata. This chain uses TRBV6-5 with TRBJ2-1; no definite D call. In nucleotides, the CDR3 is TGTGCCAGCAGTTACGCCGACTCCTACAATGAGCAGTTCTTC. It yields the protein CASSYADSYNEQFF.